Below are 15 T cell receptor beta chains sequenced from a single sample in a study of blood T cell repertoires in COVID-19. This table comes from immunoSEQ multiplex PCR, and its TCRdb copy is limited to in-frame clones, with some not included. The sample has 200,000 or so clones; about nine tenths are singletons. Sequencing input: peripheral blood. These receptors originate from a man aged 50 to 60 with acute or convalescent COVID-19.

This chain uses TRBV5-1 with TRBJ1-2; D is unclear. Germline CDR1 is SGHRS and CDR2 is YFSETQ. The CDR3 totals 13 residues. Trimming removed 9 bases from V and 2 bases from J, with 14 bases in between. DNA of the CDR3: TGCGCCACCGCCCCGGGTGAAAACTATGGCTACACCTTC. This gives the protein CATAPGENYGYTF.

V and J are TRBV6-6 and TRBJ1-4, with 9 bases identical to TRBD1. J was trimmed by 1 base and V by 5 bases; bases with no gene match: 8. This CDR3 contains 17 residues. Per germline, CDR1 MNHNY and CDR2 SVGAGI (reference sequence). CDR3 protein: CASSPWTGEGTNEKLFF. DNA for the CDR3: TGTGCCAGCAGTCCATGGACAGGGGAGGGAACTAATGAAAAACTGTTTTTT.

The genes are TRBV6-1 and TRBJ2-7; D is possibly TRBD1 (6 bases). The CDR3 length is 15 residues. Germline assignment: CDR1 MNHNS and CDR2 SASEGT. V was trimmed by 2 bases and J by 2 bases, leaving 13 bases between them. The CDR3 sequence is CASSEYGQITYEQYF. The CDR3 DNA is TGTGCCAGCAGTGAATATGGACAGATTACCTACGAGCAGTACTTC.

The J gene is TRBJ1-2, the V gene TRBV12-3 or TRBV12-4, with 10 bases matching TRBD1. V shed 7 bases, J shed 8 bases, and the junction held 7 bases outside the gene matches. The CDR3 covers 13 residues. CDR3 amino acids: CASKDRGSKGYTF. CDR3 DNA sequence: TGTGCCAGCAAGGACAGGGGGAGTAAAGGCTACACCTTC.

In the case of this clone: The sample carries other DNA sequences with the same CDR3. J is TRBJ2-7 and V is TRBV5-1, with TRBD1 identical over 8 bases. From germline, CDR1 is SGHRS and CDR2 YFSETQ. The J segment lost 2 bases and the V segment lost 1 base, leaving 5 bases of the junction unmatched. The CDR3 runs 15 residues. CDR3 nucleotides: TGCGCCAGCAGCTTGCCCGGGACAGGCGCCTACGAGCAGTACTTC. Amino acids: CASSLPGTGAYEQYF.

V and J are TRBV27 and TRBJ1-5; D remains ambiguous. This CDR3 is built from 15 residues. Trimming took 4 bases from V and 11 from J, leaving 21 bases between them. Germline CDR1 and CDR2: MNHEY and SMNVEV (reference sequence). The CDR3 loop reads CASSSLDMAGSAQHF. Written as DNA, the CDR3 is TGTGCCAGCAGTTCCTTAGACATGGCTGGGTCAGCCCAGCATTTT.

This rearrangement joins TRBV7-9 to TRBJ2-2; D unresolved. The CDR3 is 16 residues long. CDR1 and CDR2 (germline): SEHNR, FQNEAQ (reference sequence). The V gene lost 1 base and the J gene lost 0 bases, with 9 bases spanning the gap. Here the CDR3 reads CASSLVVSANTGELFF. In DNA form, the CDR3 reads TGTGCCAGCAGCTTAGTAGTCTCCGCGAACACCGGGGAGCTGTTTTTT.

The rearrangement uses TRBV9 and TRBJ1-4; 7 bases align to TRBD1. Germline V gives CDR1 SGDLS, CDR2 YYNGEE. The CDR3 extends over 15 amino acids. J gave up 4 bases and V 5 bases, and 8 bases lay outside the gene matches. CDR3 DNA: TGTGCCAGCAGTGACCAGGGGGGAAATAATGAAAAACTGTTTTTT. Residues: CASSDQGGNNEKLFF.

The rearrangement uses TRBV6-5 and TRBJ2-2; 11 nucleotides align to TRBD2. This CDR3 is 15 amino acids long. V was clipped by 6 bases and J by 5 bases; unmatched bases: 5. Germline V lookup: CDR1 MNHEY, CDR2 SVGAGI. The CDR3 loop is CASRSGTSGTGELFF. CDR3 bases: TGTGCCAGCAGATCCGGGACTAGCGGTACCGGGGAGCTGTTTTTT.

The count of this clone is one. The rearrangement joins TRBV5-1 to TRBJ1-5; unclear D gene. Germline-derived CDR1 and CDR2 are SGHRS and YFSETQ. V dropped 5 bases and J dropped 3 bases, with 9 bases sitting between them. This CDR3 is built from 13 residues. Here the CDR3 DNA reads TGCGCCAGCAGTTCGGGGAACAATCAGCCCCAGCATTTT. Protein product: CASSSGNNQPQHF.

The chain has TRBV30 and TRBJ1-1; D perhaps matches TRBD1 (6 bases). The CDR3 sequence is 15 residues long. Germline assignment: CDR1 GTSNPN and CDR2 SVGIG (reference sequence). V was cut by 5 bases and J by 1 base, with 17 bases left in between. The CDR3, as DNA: TGTGCCTGGCGGTGGGGAGGGGGACCGAACACTGAAGCTTTCTTT. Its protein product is CAWRWGGGPNTEAFF.

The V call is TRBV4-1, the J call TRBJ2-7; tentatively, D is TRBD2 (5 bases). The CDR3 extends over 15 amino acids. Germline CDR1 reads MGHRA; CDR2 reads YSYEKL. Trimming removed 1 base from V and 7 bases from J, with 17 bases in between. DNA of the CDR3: TGCGCCAGCAGCCAAGGAGTCGGGCGTTCGGGGGAGCAGTACTTC. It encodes CASSQGVGRSGEQYF.

In nucleotides, the CDR3 is TGTGCCACCAGCAGAGATCTTGGGAGAGTTGGAAACACCATATATTTT. This codes for CATSRDLGRVGNTIYF. The genes are TRBV15 and TRBJ1-3; D is undetermined. There are 16 residues in the CDR3. Germline CDR1 is LNHNV and CDR2 is YYDKDF (reference sequence). V shed 0 bases and J shed 3 bases, with 12 bases lying between them.

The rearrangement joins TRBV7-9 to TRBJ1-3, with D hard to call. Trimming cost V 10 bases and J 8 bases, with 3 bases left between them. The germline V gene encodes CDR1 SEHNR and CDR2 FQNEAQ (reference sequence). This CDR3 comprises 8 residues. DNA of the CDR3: TGTGCCACCTACACCATATATTTT. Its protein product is CATYTIYF.

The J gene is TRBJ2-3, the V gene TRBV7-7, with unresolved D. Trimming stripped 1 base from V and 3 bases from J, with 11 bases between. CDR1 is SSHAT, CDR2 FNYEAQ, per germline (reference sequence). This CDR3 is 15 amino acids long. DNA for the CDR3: TGTGCCAGCAGCTTAGGCGGAAGTAAAACAGATACGCAGTATTTT. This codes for CASSLGGSKTDTQYF.